The 25 T cell receptor beta chains reported below all come from one sample, sequenced in a study of blood T cell repertoires in COVID-19. Generated by immunoSEQ multiplex PCR, the TCRdb table keeps only in-frame clones and is missing some. The table includes around 240,000 clones, about 85% detected once. The source material was peripheral blood. The receptors shown here come from a man aged 35 to 55 with acute or convalescent COVID-19.

V usage is TRBV6-5 and J usage is TRBJ1-3; 10 bases are a match to TRBD1. V trimming: 4 bases; J trimming: 3 bases; junction bases outside the gene matches: 6. This CDR3 spans 16 amino acids. Germline lookup yields CDR1 MNHEY and CDR2 SVGAGI. The CDR3 DNA follows: TGTGCCAGCAGTTCCCCGACAGGGGGCGGTGGAAACACCATATATTTT. Translation: CASSSPTGGGGNTIYF.

The rearrangement uses TRBV14 and TRBJ2-7, with 10 bases that match TRBD2. CDR3 length: 14 residues. The germline V gene has CDR1 SGHDN and CDR2 FVKESK. J gave up 1 base and V 6 bases, and 3 bases lay outside the gene matches. The CDR3: CASRKAGGSYEQYF. The CDR3 DNA reads as TGTGCCAGCAGAAAAGCGGGGGGGTCCTACGAGCAGTACTTC.

This sequence joins TRBV12-3 or TRBV12-4 and TRBJ2-7; no definite D call. Trimming cost V 5 bases and J 5 bases, with 10 bases left between them. The CDR3 covers 12 residues. DNA of the CDR3: TGTGCCAGCAGTCTCCTACCCGACGAGCAGTACTTC. It yields the protein CASSLLPDEQYF.

This clone showed up just a few times. The gene calls are TRBV6-5 and TRBJ2-6; D remains ambiguous. CDR1 MNHEY and CDR2 SVGAGI come from the germline V gene. Trimming took off 2 bases at V and 4 bases at J, with 6 bases between the two ends. CDR3 length equals 14 residues. CDR3 amino acids: CASSYESGANVLTF. The CDR3 nucleotides read TGTGCCAGCAGTTACGAGTCCGGGGCCAACGTCCTGACTTTC.

The rearrangement uses TRBV5-1 and TRBJ2-7, with TRBD1 matching 9 bases. The V gene's germline CDR1 is SGHRS and CDR2 YFSETQ. The V and J ends lost 9 bases and 6 bases, in that order; junction bases with no gene match: 10. The CDR3 totals 13 residues. Here the CDR3 reads CATRPGQGPEQYF. The CDR3 DNA reads as TGCGCCACCCGACCGGGACAGGGCCCCGAGCAGTACTTC.

The V and J genes are TRBV10-3 and TRBJ2-1; 9 positions match TRBD2. The CDR3 has 17 residues. Germline trimming cut 0 bases from V and 9 bases from J; bases unmatched to any gene: 12. Germline V gives CDR1 ENHRY, CDR2 SYGVKD. The DNA of the CDR3 is TGTGCCATCAGTGAGTCGGGGCCGGGACTAGCAATCGGTGAGCAGTTCTTC. Translation: CAISESGPGLAIGEQFF.

This clone was recorded once. The gene calls are TRBV5-1 and TRBJ2-1; TRBD2 matches at 11 bases. Germline V lookup: CDR1 SGHRS, CDR2 YFSETQ. This CDR3 has 15 amino acids. The J segment lost 3 bases and the V segment lost 4 bases, leaving 3 bases of the junction unmatched. The DNA of the CDR3 is TGCGCCAGCAGCACCGGGACTAGCGGCTACAATGAGCAGTTCTTC. Its protein is CASSTGTSGYNEQFF.

The chain links TRBV11-2 to TRBJ1-1; 8 bases map to TRBD1. With V trimmed by 5 bases and J by 5 bases, 10 bases remained unmatched. This CDR3 is 15 amino acids long. CDR1 SGHAT and CDR2 FQNNGV come from the germline V gene. The DNA for the CDR3 is TGTGCCAGCAGCCCGCGGACAGGGATGAGAACTGAAGCTTTCTTT. Residues: CASSPRTGMRTEAFF.

Here the CDR3 reads CASSLRLAGEQYF. CDR3 nucleotides: TGTGCCAGCAGCTTGAGACTAGCGGGGGAGCAGTACTTC. This chain links TRBV7-9 with TRBJ2-7; 11 positions match TRBD2. V lost 3 bases to trimming and J lost 7 bases; unmatched junction nucleotides: 2. This CDR3 has 13 amino acids. Germline V lookup: CDR1 SEHNR, CDR2 FQNEAQ (reference sequence).

The chain combines TRBV29-1 with TRBJ1-1; the D gene is possibly TRBD1 (6 bases). Germline-derived CDR1 and CDR2 are SQVTM and ANQGSEA. The CDR3 covers 11 residues. Trimming cost V 6 bases and J 5 bases, with 10 bases left between them. CDR3 residues: CSVRDTTEAFF. CDR3 DNA: TGCAGCGTCAGGGACACAACTGAAGCTTTCTTT.

The genes are TRBV11-3 and TRBJ2-5, with TRBD2 identical over 7 bases. The junction had 3 bases not matched to a gene; V was cut back by 4 bases and J by 1 base. The CDR3 totals 14 residues. Germline CDR1 is SGHNT and CDR2 is YENEEA. The CDR3 bases are TGTGCCAGCAGCTCGCGGGGGACCCAAGAGACCCAGTACTTC. It is translated as CASSSRGTQETQYF.

This sequence joins TRBV4-3 and TRBJ2-1; D might be TRBD2 (6 bases). This CDR3 is 15 amino acids long. Germline loops: CDR1 LGHNA, CDR2 YSLEER. V lost 1 base and J 5 bases, leaving 12 bases between the germline ends. CDR3 sequence reads: CASSQGVGGNNEQFF. The CDR3 coding sequence is TGCGCCAGCAGCCAAGGAGTCGGAGGGAACAATGAGCAGTTCTTC.

The chain uses TRBV5-4 and TRBJ2-7; 7 nucleotides agree with TRBD2. The V and J ends lost 4 bases and 5 bases, in that order; junction bases with no gene match: 9. Germline V gene data show CDR1 as SGHNT and CDR2 as YYREEE (reference sequence). The CDR3 extends over 14 amino acids. The CDR3 sequence: CASSPGTGGDEQYF. CDR3 nucleotides: TGTGCCAGCAGCCCCGGGACGGGGGGTGACGAGCAGTACTTC.

This clone was recorded only once. This chain connects TRBV30 to TRBJ1-1; possible D gene TRBD1, 5 bases. The CDR3 has 13 residues. Germline CDR1 GTSNPN, CDR2 SVGIG (reference sequence). Trimming took 1 base from V and 12 from J, leaving 18 bases between them. CDR3 protein: CAWSGYRGGETFF. The CDR3 DNA sequence: TGTGCCTGGAGTGGTTACCGGGGGGGGGAAACTTTCTTT.

The chain has TRBV13 and TRBJ1-1; D gene ambiguous. V was pared by 2 bases and J by 6 bases, with 10 bases between. CDR3 length: 13 amino acids. Germline V gene sequence: CDR1 PRHDT, CDR2 FYEKMQ (reference sequence). The CDR3 loop is CASSLTRRSEAFF. In DNA, the CDR3 is TGTGCCAGCAGCTTAACCCGCAGATCTGAAGCTTTCTTT.

A few counts support this clone. The rearrangement joins TRBV7-9 to TRBJ1-1; no reliable D call. This CDR3 region has 12 residues. Trimming left V 1 base short and J 8 bases short, with 8 bases between. CDR1 is SEHNR and CDR2 is FQNEAQ in the germline V gene (reference sequence). The CDR3 here is CASSLEFGEAFF. The CDR3 coding sequence is TGTGCCAGCAGCTTAGAATTCGGGGAAGCTTTCTTT.

The rearrangement joins TRBV5-1 to TRBJ2-3; weak D call: TRBD2 (5 bases). Germline CDR1 is SGHRS and CDR2 is YFSETQ. The V end was cut by 0 bases, the J end by 0 bases, with 14 bases between. The CDR3 consists of 17 residues. The CDR3 sequence: CASSLGEPIRSTDTQYF. CDR3 DNA sequence: TGCGCCAGCAGCTTGGGGGAGCCGATTAGGAGCACAGATACGCAGTATTTT.

The gene calls are TRBV19 and TRBJ2-7, with D perhaps matching TRBD1 (5 bases). The CDR3 totals 15 residues. From germline, CDR1 is LNHDA and CDR2 SQIVND (reference sequence). Trimming removed 2 bases at V and 0 bases at J, with 11 bases between. DNA of the CDR3: TGTGCCAGTAGTATACCAGGGTCCCCCTCCTACGAGCAGTACTTC. Translation: CASSIPGSPSYEQYF.

V and J are TRBV4-3 and TRBJ2-3; 12 bases agree with TRBD2. J gave up 2 bases and V 1 base, and 4 bases lay outside the gene matches. Germline V gene lookup returns CDR1 LGHNA and CDR2 YSLEER. This CDR3 is built from 17 residues. CDR3 DNA: TGCGCCAGCAGCCAAGTACTAGCGGGGGGATCCACAGATACGCAGTATTTT. This codes for CASSQVLAGGSTDTQYF.

CDR3 region: CASSLGPQGSSYNEQFF. CDR3 nucleotide sequence: TGTGCCAGCAGCTTAGGCCCACAGGGGAGCTCCTACAATGAGCAGTTCTTC. The chain joins TRBV11-2 to TRBJ2-1, with TRBD1 matching 7 bases. This CDR3 has 17 residues. CDR1 and CDR2 (germline): SGHAT, FQNNGV. The ends lost 1 base at V and 0 bases at J; junction bases unmatched: 6.

The CDR3 sequence: CSPRTGLNNEQFF. The DNA for the CDR3 is TGCAGCCCCAGGACAGGGCTAAACAATGAGCAGTTCTTC. This chain joins TRBV29-1 and TRBJ2-1; 8 bases match TRBD1. The J segment lost 5 bases and the V segment lost 8 bases, leaving 8 bases of the junction unmatched. This CDR3 spans 13 amino acids. The germline V gene encodes CDR1 SQVTM and CDR2 ANQGSEA.

This chain joins TRBV6-5 and TRBJ2-7; 8 bases map to TRBD1. CDR1 is MNHEY, CDR2 SVGAGI, per germline. Losses at the gene ends were 7 bases for V and 3 bases for J; bases not matched to a gene: 11. The CDR3 length is 15 residues. Here the CDR3 DNA reads TGTGCCAGCACCCTCATAGAGGGACAGGTCTACGAGCAGTACTTC. It specifies CASTLIEGQVYEQYF.

The V and J genes are TRBV9 and TRBJ1-1; D is ambiguous. The CDR3 totals 14 residues. The ends were cut back, 0 bases at V and 5 bases at J, with 11 bases in the middle. CDR1 and CDR2 (germline): SGDLS, YYNGEE. The CDR3 nucleotides read TGTGCCAGCAGCGTAGAGGAGGGTTGGACTGAAGCTTTCTTT. Encoded protein: CASSVEEGWTEAFF.

The chain joins TRBV20-1 to TRBJ1-2; no clear D gene. V was cut by 3 bases and J by 4 bases, with 15 bases left in between. The V gene's germline CDR1 is DFQATT and CDR2 SNEGSKA (reference sequence). The CDR3 has 14 residues. This CDR3 reads CSASFLAESYGYTF. The CDR3, as DNA: TGCAGTGCTAGTTTCTTGGCCGAAAGCTATGGCTACACCTTC.

This clone has a single count. The J gene is TRBJ2-7, the V gene TRBV27; D gene ambiguous. CDR1 and CDR2 from the germline V gene are MNHEY and SMNVEV (reference sequence). The CDR3 has 14 residues. V was pared by 5 bases and J by 0 bases, with 11 bases between. The CDR3 sequence is CASSPYPSSYEQYF. In DNA form, the CDR3 reads TGTGCCAGCAGTCCCTATCCAAGCTCCTACGAGCAGTACTTC.